A selection of T cell receptor beta chains follows, all from one sample in a study of tumor-infiltrating lymphocytes in primary liver carcinoma. TCRdb redid the calling of the multiplex PCR reads with MiXCR, one entry per CDR3 protein. Among approximately 37,000 distinct CDR3 sequences, roughly 69% were seen once, and the ten largest hold 15% to 20%. Sequenced input: liver tumor tissue from sampling region 4. Receptor source: a man between 40 and 49 years old with primary liver carcinoma and hepatitis B virus infection. Both conserved end residues are part of each CDR3. Fields, in order: clone size, D gene, V gene, J gene, CDR3 protein, CDR3 DNA. D genes are given only for firm matches. Only some rows state a clone size, as once, few, many or a class for expanded clones.

>NA|TRBD1|TRBV11-3|TRBJ2-3
CASSTGQASTDTQYF
TGTGCCAGCAGCACTGGACAGGCGAGCACAGATACGCAGTATTTT
>NA|TRBD2|TRBV11-1|TRBJ2-3
CASSSEGLITDTQYF
TGTGCCAGCAGCTCGGAGGGACTAATCACAGATACGCAGTATTTT
>many|TRBD2|TRBV7-2|TRBJ2-5
CASSFSGDWGTQYF
TGTGCCAGCAGCTTTAGCGGGGACTGGGGGACCCAGTACTTC
>NA|TRBD2|TRBV6-5|TRBJ2-3
CTSNPRLAGRDTQYF
TGTACCAGCAACCCAAGACTAGCGGGAAGAGATACGCAGTATTTT
>many|NA|TRBV5-1|TRBJ2-3
CASSLVTADTQYF
TGCGCCAGCAGCTTGGTTACAGCCGATACGCAGTATTTT
>NA|TRBD2|TRBV11-2|TRBJ2-3
CANSEAPQRLAVTDTQYF
TGTGCCAACAGTGAGGCTCCACAGAGACTAGCGGTCACAGATACGCAGTATTTT
>NA|NA|TRBV29-1|TRBJ2-3
CSIRPWERDTDTQYF
TGCAGCATCCGGCCGTGGGAGAGGGACACAGATACGCAGTATTTT
>NA|NA|TRBV6-1|TRBJ1-5
CANTGEGLLGPQHF
TGTGCCAACACTGGAGAGGGGCTCCTGGGACCCCAGCATTTT
>NA|NA|TRBV29-1|TRBJ2-5
CIAEFPAAQEIQYF
TGCATCGCTGAATTCCCAGCCGCCCAAGAGATCCAGTACTTC
>NA|NA|TRBV24-1|TRBJ2-1
CASSELQGEQFF
TGTGCCTCCAGTGAACTTCAAGGCGAGCAATTCTTC
>NA|TRBD1|TRBV4-2|TRBJ2-1
CACCHVGGQGNNEQFF
TGTGCCTGCTGCCACGTCGGGGGACAGGGGAACAATGAGCAGTTCTTC
>NA|TRBD2|TRBV11-1|TRBJ2-1
CASSAGGPNVQNF
TGTGCCAGCAGCGCGGGAGGGCCGAATGTGCAGAACTTC
>NA|TRBD1|TRBV28|TRBJ1-1
CASRDRGITEAFF
TGTGCAAGCAGAGACAGGGGGATCACTGAGGCTTTCTTT
>NA|NA|TRBV4-3|TRBJ2-7
CASSHDLPYERYF
TGCGCCAGCAGCCATGATCTGCCCTACGAGCGGTATTTC
>many|TRBD2|TRBV20-1|TRBJ2-1
CSARGASGSVNEQFF
TGCAGTGCTAGAGGAGCTAGCGGGAGTGTAAATGAGCAGTTCTTC
>NA|NA|TRBV6-1|TRBJ2-1
CTSNEGTGDEQFF
TGCACCAGCAATGAAGGGACTGGGGATGAGCAGTTCTTC
>once|TRBD1|TRBV4-3|TRBJ1-6
CANSSWDRVRNSPLHF
TGCGCCAACAGCTCCTGGGACAGGGTAAGGAATTCACCCCTTCACTTT
>NA|TRBD1|TRBV6-6|TRBJ1-1
CVSSRTGVRTEAFF
TGTGTCAGCAGCAGGACAGGGGTAAGGACTGAAGCTTTCTTT
>NA|NA|TRBV11-2|TRBJ2-3
CASSRRSIGNTDAQYF
TGTGCCAGCAGCAGAAGAAGCATAGGGAACACAGATGCGCAGTATTTT
>NA|TRBD2|TRBV11-2|TRBJ2-1
CANSSPGGSGFNEQFF
TGTGCCAACAGCTCCCCGGGCGGGAGTGGGTTCAATGAGCAGTTCTTC
>NA|NA|TRBV19|TRBJ1-1
CASSPGHRGGEAFF
TGTGCCAGTTCCCCGGGACACCGAGGGGGTGAAGCTTTCTTT
>NA|TRBD2|TRBV28|TRBJ2-3
CANSSGTSGTYSDTQYF
TGTGCCAACAGTTCCGGGACTAGCGGGACGTATTCAGATACGCAGTATTTT
>NA|NA|TRBV11-2|TRBJ2-7
CASSLDRQAHEHYF
TGTGCTAGCAGCTTAGATCGACAAGCCCACGAGCACTACTTC
>few|NA|TRBV12-3/TRBV12-4|TRBJ2-5
CASVQGQSHETQYF
TGTGCCAGCGTTCAGGGGCAGTCCCATGAGACCCAGTACTTC
>NA|TRBD1|TRBV11-2|TRBJ2-7
CASSLTGGPFDYEQYF
TGTGCCAGTAGCTTAACAGGGGGCCCCTTCGACTACGAGCAGTACTTC
>NA|NA|TRBV28|TRBJ2-5
CVSTARTLQETQYF
TGTGTCAGCACTGCGCGGACACTCCAAGAGACCCAGTACTTC
>NA|TRBD2|TRBV6-2/TRBV6-3|TRBJ2-7
CASSYDGRISGIYVQYF
TGTGCCAGCAGTTACGATGGGAGGATTAGCGGGATCTACGTGCAGTATTTC
>NA|TRBD2|TRBV6-4|TRBJ2-3
CVSSETSRDTQYF
TGTGTCAGCAGTGAGACTAGCAGAGATACGCAGTATTTT
>NA|TRBD1|TRBV6-5|TRBJ1-6
CAGSYTQGLVSPLHF
TGTGCCGGCAGTTACACACAGGGGCTGGTGTCACCCCTCCACTTT
>NA|NA|TRBV28|TRBJ2-6
CASSSALALYGANVMTF
TGTGCCAGCAGTTCCGCTCTAGCTCTCTATGGGGCTAACGTCATGACTTTC
>many|TRBD1|TRBV28|TRBJ2-2
CASSPGGVDTGELFF
TGTGCCAGCAGCCCAGGGGGCGTGGACACCGGGGAGCTGTTTTTT
>NA|NA|TRBV12-3/TRBV12-4|TRBJ2-5
CASSLGTISRTQYF
TGTGCCAGCAGTTTAGGAACCATCTCACGGACTCAGTACTTC
>NA|TRBD1|TRBV29-1|TRBJ1-4
CSTYGQGDYEKLFF
TGCAGTACTTATGGACAGGGAGATTATGAAAAACTGTTTTTT
>NA|NA|TRBV29-1|TRBJ2-5
CSVEGSGHFQEPQYF
TGCAGTGTTGAAGGATCCGGGCACTTCCAAGAGCCCCAGTACTTC
>few|NA|TRBV7-9|TRBJ2-1
CASSFDGSDNEQFF
TGTGCCAGCAGCTTCGATGGTAGCGACAATGAGCAGTTCTTC
>NA|TRBD1|TRBV5-1|TRBJ2-2
CASSLHHGTNTGEPFF
TGCGCCAGCAGCTTACATCACGGGACGAACACAGGGGAGCCGTTTTTT
>NA|TRBD2|TRBV6-5|TRBJ2-3
CASNPRLAGKDTQYF
TGTGCCAGCAACCCAAGACTAGCGGGAAAGGATACGCAGTATTTT
>NA|NA|TRBV6-2/TRBV6-3|TRBJ2-2
CASSYSSYTGELFF
TGTGCCAGTAGTTACTCTAGCTACACCGGGGAGCTGTTTTTT
>once|TRBD1|TRBV11-2|TRBJ2-6
CASSMGGDRGISFSEANVLTF
TGCGCCAGCAGCATGGGGGGAGACAGGGGCATTTCCTTCTCTGAGGCCAACGTCCTGACTTTC
>NA|NA|TRBV29-1|TRBJ1-1
CSVGPGWGMIAEAFF
TGCAGCGTTGGTCCAGGGTGGGGTATGATCGCTGAAGCCTTTTTT
>NA|NA|TRBV29-1|TRBJ1-1
CSGELGLVNIEAFF
TGCAGCGGTGAACTTGGCCTCGTGAACATTGAAGCTTTCTTT